Listed below are T cell receptor beta chains from one sample, sequenced in a study of cytomegalovirus exposure and HLA in healthy donors. Profiled with immunoSEQ multiplex PCR; TCRdb holds only in-frame clones, not every one. The data hold around 94,000 clones, with over 85% observed a single time. Sequenced input: PBMCs. All receptors come from a woman between 18 and 29 years old in good health and CMV-seronegative. The CDR3 runs from the conserved cysteine through the conserved F or W. The order of the fields is J gene, V gene, clone size, D gene, CDR3 protein, CDR3 DNA. A D gene is named only where the DNA matches it firmly. Not every row has a clone size; where given, it reads once, few, many or a size class.

J gene: TRBJ2-5
V gene: TRBV19
clone size: NA
D gene: TRBD2
CDR3 protein: CASSSHSGALQETQYF
CDR3 DNA: TGTGCCAGTAGTTCCCATAGCGGGGCCCTCCAAGAGACCCAGTACTTC

J gene: TRBJ2-5
V gene: TRBV6-4
clone size: once
D gene: TRBD2
CDR3 protein: CAKMGLAGTQETQYF
CDR3 DNA: TGTGCCAAGATGGGACTAGCGGGGACGCAAGAGACCCAGTACTTC

J gene: TRBJ1-5
V gene: TRBV7-2
clone size: NA
D gene: NA
CDR3 protein: CASSPQNNQPQHF
CDR3 DNA: TGTGCCAGCAGCCCCCAGAACAATCAGCCCCAGCATTTT

J gene: TRBJ2-5
V gene: TRBV7-8
clone size: NA
D gene: TRBD2
CDR3 protein: CASSDWEGRTQYF
CDR3 DNA: TGTGCCAGCAGCGACTGGGAGGGGAGGACCCAGTACTTC

J gene: TRBJ1-1
V gene: TRBV5-1
clone size: NA
D gene: TRBD1
CDR3 protein: CASSEQGRQAFF
CDR3 DNA: TGCGCCAGCAGCGAACAGGGGCGGCAAGCTTTCTTT

J gene: TRBJ2-5
V gene: TRBV14
clone size: NA
D gene: TRBD1
CDR3 protein: CASSQDRGVGETQYF
CDR3 DNA: TGTGCCAGCAGCCAGGACAGGGGAGTTGGTGAGACCCAGTACTTC

J gene: TRBJ1-3
V gene: TRBV30
clone size: NA
D gene: NA
CDR3 protein: CAWSVNGRNTIYF
CDR3 DNA: TGTGCCTGGAGTGTAAACGGTCGAAACACCATATATTTT

J gene: TRBJ1-1
V gene: TRBV15
clone size: NA
D gene: TRBD1
CDR3 protein: CATSSQGQGNTEAFF
CDR3 DNA: TGTGCCACCAGCAGTCAGGGACAGGGAAACACTGAAGCTTTCTTT

J gene: TRBJ2-7
V gene: TRBV5-6
clone size: NA
D gene: TRBD2
CDR3 protein: CASSDSGRDNEQYF
CDR3 DNA: TGTGCCAGCAGCGATAGCGGGAGGGACAACGAGCAGTACTTC

J gene: TRBJ1-2
V gene: TRBV19
clone size: NA
D gene: NA
CDR3 protein: CASSKRDTSNYGYTF
CDR3 DNA: TGTGCCAGTAGTAAACGGGACACCTCAAACTATGGCTACACCTTC

J gene: TRBJ1-1
V gene: TRBV7-9
clone size: NA
D gene: NA
CDR3 protein: CASSHRDKPLTEAFF
CDR3 DNA: TGTGCCAGCAGCCATAGGGACAAGCCTTTGACTGAAGCTTTCTTT

J gene: TRBJ2-7
V gene: TRBV7-9
clone size: NA
D gene: TRBD2
CDR3 protein: CASSLFILAGSYEQYF
CDR3 DNA: TGTGCCAGCAGCTTGTTTATATTAGCGGGGAGCTACGAGCAGTACTTC

J gene: TRBJ2-6
V gene: TRBV10-1
clone size: NA
D gene: NA
CDR3 protein: CASSDPSWANVLTF
CDR3 DNA: TGCGCCAGCAGTGATCCTAGCTGGGCCAACGTCCTGACTTTC

J gene: TRBJ1-1
V gene: TRBV5-1
clone size: NA
D gene: NA
CDR3 protein: CASSFLSQGNTEAFF
CDR3 DNA: TGCGCCAGCAGCTTTTTATCTCAGGGGAACACTGAAGCTTTCTTT

J gene: TRBJ2-1
V gene: TRBV13
clone size: NA
D gene: TRBD2
CDR3 protein: CASSSRDGLAGQNEQFF
CDR3 DNA: TGTGCCAGCAGCTCGCGAGACGGACTAGCGGGACAGAATGAGCAGTTCTTC

J gene: TRBJ1-5
V gene: TRBV1
clone size: once
D gene: NA
CDR3 protein: CTSSQDRRGQSNQPQHF
CDR3 DNA: TGCACCAGCAGCCAAGATCGGAGGGGGCAAAGCAATCAGCCCCAGCATTTT

J gene: TRBJ1-2
V gene: TRBV4-2
clone size: NA
D gene: NA
CDR3 protein: CASSQSSQGIGYTF
CDR3 DNA: TGTGCCAGCAGCCAAAGCTCACAGGGTATTGGCTACACCTTC

J gene: TRBJ2-7
V gene: TRBV4-1
clone size: NA
D gene: TRBD2
CDR3 protein: CASSQVGLGSYEQYF
CDR3 DNA: TGCGCCAGCAGCCAAGTCGGACTAGGTTCCTACGAGCAGTACTTC

J gene: TRBJ2-7
V gene: TRBV9
clone size: NA
D gene: TRBD1
CDR3 protein: CASSIRQGSSYEQYF
CDR3 DNA: TGTGCCAGCAGCATCCGACAGGGAAGCTCCTACGAGCAGTACTTC

J gene: TRBJ1-3
V gene: TRBV27
clone size: NA
D gene: TRBD1
CDR3 protein: CASSSGTGPSGNTIYF
CDR3 DNA: TGTGCCAGCAGTTCGGGGACAGGTCCCTCTGGAAACACCATATATTTT

J gene: TRBJ1-6
V gene: TRBV19
clone size: few
D gene: TRBD1
CDR3 protein: CASSSGSTGQGWSPLHF
CDR3 DNA: TGTGCCAGTAGTAGCGGTTCGACAGGACAGGGGTGGTCACCCCTCCACTTT

J gene: TRBJ2-1
V gene: TRBV6-6
clone size: NA
D gene: NA
CDR3 protein: CASREGYNEQFF
CDR3 DNA: TGTGCCAGCAGGGAGGGTTACAATGAGCAGTTCTTC

J gene: TRBJ2-3
V gene: TRBV27
clone size: NA
D gene: NA
CDR3 protein: CASRSATDTQYF
CDR3 DNA: TGTGCCAGCCGTAGCGCCACAGATACGCAGTATTTT

J gene: TRBJ2-7
V gene: TRBV18
clone size: few
D gene: TRBD2
CDR3 protein: CASSPGTTYEQYF
CDR3 DNA: TGTGCCAGCTCCCCCGGGACTACCTACGAGCAGTACTTC

J gene: TRBJ1-2
V gene: TRBV29-1
clone size: NA
D gene: TRBD1
CDR3 protein: CSVLDREGNYGYTF
CDR3 DNA: TGCAGCGTCCTGGACAGGGAGGGAAACTATGGCTACACCTTC

J gene: TRBJ2-2
V gene: TRBV4-3
clone size: NA
D gene: NA
CDR3 protein: CASSQEAGQAGTGELFF
CDR3 DNA: TGCGCCAGCAGCCAAGAGGCGGGGCAGGCGGGCACCGGGGAGCTGTTTTTT

J gene: TRBJ2-7
V gene: TRBV15
clone size: NA
D gene: TRBD2
CDR3 protein: CATSRVPSGRASGEQYF
CDR3 DNA: TGTGCCACCAGCAGAGTTCCTAGCGGGAGGGCCTCGGGCGAGCAGTACTTC

J gene: TRBJ1-2
V gene: TRBV27
clone size: NA
D gene: NA
CDR3 protein: CATSGGAGGYTF
CDR3 DNA: TGTGCCACCAGCGGGGGGGCGGGTGGCTACACCTTC

J gene: TRBJ2-5
V gene: TRBV5-1
clone size: NA
D gene: NA
CDR3 protein: CASSSIRAIQETQYF
CDR3 DNA: TGCGCCAGCAGCTCTATTCGAGCGATACAAGAGACCCAGTACTTC

J gene: TRBJ1-2
V gene: TRBV7-8
clone size: NA
D gene: TRBD1
CDR3 protein: CASSARQGYRYGYTF
CDR3 DNA: TGTGCCAGCAGCGCCCGACAGGGTTATCGGTATGGCTACACCTTC

J gene: TRBJ2-6
V gene: TRBV11-3
clone size: few
D gene: NA
CDR3 protein: CASSSGSGANVLTF
CDR3 DNA: TGTGCCAGCAGCTCAGGGTCTGGGGCCAACGTCCTGACTTTC

J gene: TRBJ2-6
V gene: TRBV15
clone size: NA
D gene: NA
CDR3 protein: CATSRDYSNTGANVLTF
CDR3 DNA: TGTGCCACCAGCAGAGATTATTCGAACACCGGGGCCAACGTCCTGACTTTC

J gene: TRBJ2-5
V gene: TRBV11-2
clone size: NA
D gene: TRBD2
CDR3 protein: CASSLGAPGGETQYF
CDR3 DNA: TGTGCCAGCAGCTTAGGGGCACCGGGAGGGGAGACCCAGTACTTC

J gene: TRBJ2-1
V gene: TRBV6-5
clone size: NA
D gene: NA
CDR3 protein: CASKGTYNEQFF
CDR3 DNA: TGTGCCAGCAAGGGGACCTACAATGAGCAGTTCTTC

J gene: TRBJ1-2
V gene: TRBV27
clone size: NA
D gene: TRBD1
CDR3 protein: CASSFLQGEGYTF
CDR3 DNA: TGTGCCAGCAGTTTTCTGCAGGGGGAAGGCTACACCTTC

J gene: TRBJ2-7
V gene: TRBV4-2
clone size: once
D gene: NA
CDR3 protein: CASSQRQAYEQYF
CDR3 DNA: TGTGCCAGCAGCCAGCGACAGGCCTACGAGCAGTACTTC

J gene: TRBJ2-4
V gene: TRBV29-1
clone size: NA
D gene: NA
CDR3 protein: CSAGTLAKNIQYF
CDR3 DNA: TGCAGCGCAGGAACACTAGCCAAAAACATTCAGTACTTC

J gene: TRBJ1-2
V gene: TRBV20-1
clone size: NA
D gene: TRBD1
CDR3 protein: CSASDRDGYTF
CDR3 DNA: TGCAGTGCTAGCGACAGGGACGGCTACACCTTC

J gene: TRBJ1-2
V gene: TRBV10-3
clone size: few
D gene: NA
CDR3 protein: CASGGRAAHLLGYTF
CDR3 DNA: TGTGCCTCCGGGGGACGAGCCGCGCACCTCTTGGGCTACACCTTC

J gene: TRBJ1-1
V gene: TRBV27
clone size: NA
D gene: TRBD1
CDR3 protein: CASSLNLAGGYTEAFF
CDR3 DNA: TGTGCCAGCAGTTTAAATTTGGCAGGGGGCTACACTGAAGCTTTCTTT

J gene: TRBJ2-5
V gene: TRBV5-1
clone size: NA
D gene: TRBD2
CDR3 protein: CASSRTSGKETQYF
CDR3 DNA: TGCGCCAGCAGCCGGACTAGCGGGAAAGAGACCCAGTACTTC

J gene: TRBJ2-2
V gene: TRBV6-6
clone size: NA
D gene: NA
CDR3 protein: CASITGYTGELFF
CDR3 DNA: TGTGCCAGCATTACGGGGTACACCGGGGAGCTGTTTTTT

J gene: TRBJ2-3
V gene: TRBV18
clone size: NA
D gene: TRBD1
CDR3 protein: CASSPGQGWNTQYF
CDR3 DNA: TGTGCCAGCTCACCCGGACAGGGATGGAATACGCAGTATTTT

J gene: TRBJ1-6
V gene: TRBV27
clone size: NA
D gene: NA
CDR3 protein: CASSLSSGYSPLHF
CDR3 DNA: TGTGCCAGCAGTTTATCTTCAGGGTATTCACCCCTCCACTTT

J gene: TRBJ2-5
V gene: TRBV4-1
clone size: NA
D gene: TRBD1
CDR3 protein: CASRLQGAALETQYF
CDR3 DNA: TGCGCCAGCCGCCTACAGGGGGCGGCTTTGGAGACCCAGTACTTC